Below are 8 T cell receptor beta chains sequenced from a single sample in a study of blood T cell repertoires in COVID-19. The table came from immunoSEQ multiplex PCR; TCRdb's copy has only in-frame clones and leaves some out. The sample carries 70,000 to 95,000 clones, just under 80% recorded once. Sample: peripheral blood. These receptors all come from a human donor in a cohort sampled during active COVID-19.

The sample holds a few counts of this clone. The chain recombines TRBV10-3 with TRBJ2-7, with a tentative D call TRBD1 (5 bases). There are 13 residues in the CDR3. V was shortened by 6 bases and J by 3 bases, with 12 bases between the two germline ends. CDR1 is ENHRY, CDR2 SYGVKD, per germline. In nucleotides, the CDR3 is TGTGCCATCAGCAGGGTGGAATACTACGAGCAGTACTTC. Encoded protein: CAISRVEYYEQYF.

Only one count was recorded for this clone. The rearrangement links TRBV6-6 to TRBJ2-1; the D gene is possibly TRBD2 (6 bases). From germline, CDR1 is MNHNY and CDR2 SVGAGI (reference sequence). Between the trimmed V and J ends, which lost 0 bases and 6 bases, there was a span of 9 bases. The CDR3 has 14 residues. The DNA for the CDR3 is TGTGCCAGCAGTTACTCCGCGGGGACCAATGAGCAGTTCTTC. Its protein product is CASSYSAGTNEQFF.

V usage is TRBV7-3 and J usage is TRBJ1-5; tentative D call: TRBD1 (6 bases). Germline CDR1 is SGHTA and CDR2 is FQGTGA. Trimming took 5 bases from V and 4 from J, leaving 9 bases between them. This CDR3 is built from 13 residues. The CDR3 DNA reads TGTGCCAGCAGCATTGACAGGAATCAGCCCCAGCATTTT. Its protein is CASSIDRNQPQHF. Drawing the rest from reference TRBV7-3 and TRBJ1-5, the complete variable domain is GAGVSQTPSNKVTEKGKYVELRCDPISGHTALYWYRQSLGQGPEFLIYFQGTGAADDSGLPNDRFFAVRPEGSVSTLKIQRTERGDSAVYLCASSIDRNQPQHFGDGTRLSIL.

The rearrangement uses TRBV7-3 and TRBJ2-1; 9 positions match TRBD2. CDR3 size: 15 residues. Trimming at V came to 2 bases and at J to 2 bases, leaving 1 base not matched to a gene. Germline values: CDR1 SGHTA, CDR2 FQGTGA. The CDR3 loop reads CASSLLAGPYNEQFF. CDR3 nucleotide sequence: TGTGCCAGCAGCTTACTAGCGGGGCCCTACAATGAGCAGTTCTTC.

Written as DNA, the CDR3 is TGTGCCTGGGGCCCGGGGATGGGACTAGCGAAAGAGACCCAGTACTTC. Protein sequence: CAWGPGMGLAKETQYF. The chain uses TRBV30 and TRBJ2-5, with 10 nucleotides matching TRBD2. The junction had 12 bases not matched to a gene; V was cut back by 5 bases and J by 3 bases. CDR1 GTSNPN and CDR2 SVGIG come from the germline V gene (reference sequence). This CDR3 region has 16 residues.

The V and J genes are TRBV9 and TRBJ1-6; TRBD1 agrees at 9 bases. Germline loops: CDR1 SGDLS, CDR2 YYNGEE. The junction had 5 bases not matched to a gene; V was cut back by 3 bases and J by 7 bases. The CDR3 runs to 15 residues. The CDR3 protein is CASSAGQGRNSPLHF. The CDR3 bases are TGTGCCAGCAGCGCCGGACAGGGGCGAAATTCACCCCTCCACTTT.

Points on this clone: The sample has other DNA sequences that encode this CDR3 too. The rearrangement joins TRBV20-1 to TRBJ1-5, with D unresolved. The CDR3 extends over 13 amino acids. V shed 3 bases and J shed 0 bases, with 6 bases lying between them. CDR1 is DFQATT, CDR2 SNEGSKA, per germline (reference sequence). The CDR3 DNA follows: TGCAGTGCTAGTTTGTATAGCAATCAGCCCCAGCATTTT. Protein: CSASLYSNQPQHF.

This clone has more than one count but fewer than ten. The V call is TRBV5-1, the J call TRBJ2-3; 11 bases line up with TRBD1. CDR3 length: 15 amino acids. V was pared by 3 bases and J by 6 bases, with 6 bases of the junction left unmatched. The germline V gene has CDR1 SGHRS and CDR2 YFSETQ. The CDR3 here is CASSSGQGAWDTQYF. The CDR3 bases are TGCGCCAGCAGCTCCGGACAGGGGGCATGGGATACGCAGTATTTT. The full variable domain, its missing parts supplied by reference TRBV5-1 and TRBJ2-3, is KAGVTQTPRYLIKTRGQQVTLSCSPISGHRSVSWYQQTPGQGLQFLFEYFSETQRNKGNFPGRFSGRQFSNSRSEMNVSTLELGDSALYLCASSSGQGAWDTQYFGPGTRLTVL.